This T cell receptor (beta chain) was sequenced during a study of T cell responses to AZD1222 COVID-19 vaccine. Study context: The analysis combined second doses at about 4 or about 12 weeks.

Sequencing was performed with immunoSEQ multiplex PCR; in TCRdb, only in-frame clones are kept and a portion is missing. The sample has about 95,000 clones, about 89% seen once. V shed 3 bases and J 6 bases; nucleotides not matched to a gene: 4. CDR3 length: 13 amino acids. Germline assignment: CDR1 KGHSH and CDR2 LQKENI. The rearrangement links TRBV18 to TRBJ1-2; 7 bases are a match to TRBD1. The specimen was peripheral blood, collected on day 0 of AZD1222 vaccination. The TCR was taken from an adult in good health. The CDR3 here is CASSPRGQDGYTF. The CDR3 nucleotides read TGTGCCAGCTCACCGAGGGGGCAGGATGGCTACACCTTC.